These T cell receptor beta chains were read from a single sample in a study of blood T cell repertoires in COVID-19. The protocol was immunoSEQ multiplex PCR, while the TCRdb copy is restricted to in-frame clones and leaves out a portion. The sample lists more than 200,000 clones; approximately 90% were seen once. Sample: peripheral blood. These receptors all come from a man aged 45 to 65 with COVID-19, enrolled during active disease. Both conserved end residues are part of each CDR3. Each record gives: V gene, J gene, D gene, clone size, CDR3 protein, CDR3 DNA. D genes are given only for firm matches. The size entry is marked missing in some rows and otherwise reads once, few, many or a size class.

>TRBV7-9|TRBJ1-1|-|few
CASSPGEQPNTEAFF
TGTGCCAGCAGCCCGGGGGAACAGCCGAACACTGAAGCTTTCTTT
>TRBV5-1|TRBJ2-7|TRBD2|-
CASSLDPAGGFYEQYF
TGCGCCAGCAGCTTGGACCCAGCGGGGGGCTTCTACGAGCAGTACTTC
>TRBV29-1|TRBJ2-7|-|-
CSVRRESRLEQYF
TGCAGCGTTCGCCGGGAATCCCGCTTAGAGCAGTACTTC
>TRBV7-8|TRBJ2-3|-|-
CASSPTLGDTQYF
TGTGCCAGCAGTCCGACTCTTGGAGATACGCAGTATTTT
>TRBV19|TRBJ2-1|TRBD1|-
CASSTTTGGLYNEQFF
TGTGCCAGTTCAACAACCACAGGGGGCTTATACAATGAGCAGTTCTTC
>TRBV5-1|TRBJ1-2|-|-
CASSLAGDGYGYTF
TGCGCCAGCAGCTTGGCCGGAGACGGATATGGCTACACCTTC
>TRBV5-8|TRBJ2-3|-|-
CASGGSTDTQYF
TGTGCCAGCGGCGGGAGCACAGATACGCAGTATTTT
>TRBV5-1|TRBJ1-1|TRBD1|once
CASSLDWGQGPMNTEAFF
TGCGCCAGCAGCTTGGACTGGGGACAGGGACCCATGAACACTGAAGCTTTCTTT
>TRBV30|TRBJ1-4|-|few
CAWSGGGEKLFF
TGTGCCTGGAGCGGGGGAGGTGAAAAACTGTTTTTT
>TRBV5-1|TRBJ2-7|TRBD2|-
CASSLLAGNSYEQYF
TGCGCCAGCAGCTTACTAGCGGGGAACTCCTACGAGCAGTACTTC
>TRBV30|TRBJ1-3|-|-
CAWGTSGNTIYF
TGTGCCTGGGGGACATCTGGAAACACCATATATTTT
>TRBV6-5|TRBJ1-6|TRBD1|once
CASSYSTGGVGSPLHF
TGTGCCAGCAGTTACTCAACAGGGGGCGTCGGTTCACCCCTCCACTTT
>TRBV7-9|TRBJ1-2|-|once
CASSFSTNYGYTF
TGTGCCAGCAGCTTCTCTACTAACTATGGCTACACCTTC
>TRBV6-1|TRBJ2-7|-|-
CASSEAGGLPIEQYF
TGTGCCAGCAGTGAAGCCGGGGGGCTACCAATCGAGCAGTACTTC
>TRBV3-1/TRBV3-2|TRBJ2-1|-|-
CASSQLNEQFF
TGTGCCAGCAGCCAGTTAAATGAGCAGTTCTTC
>TRBV5-6|TRBJ1-2|-|-
CASSLAVGGRGYTF
TGTGCCAGCAGCTTGGCCGTCGGGGGGCGTGGCTACACCTTC
>TRBV2|TRBJ1-5|TRBD1|-
CASSEKTGDNQPQHF
TGTGCCAGCAGTGAAAAGACAGGGGACAATCAGCCCCAGCATTTT
>TRBV5-8|TRBJ2-3|TRBD2|-
CASSLLLAGGDTQYF
TGTGCCAGCAGCTTGTTACTAGCGGGAGGAGATACGCAGTATTTT
>TRBV28|TRBJ2-7|-|-
CASRVLLRNEQYF
TGTGCCAGCAGGGTATTGCTGAGGAACGAGCAGTACTTC
>TRBV28|TRBJ1-6|-|-
CASSLLVTVEGSSYNSPLHF
TGTGCCAGCAGTTTATTAGTCACAGTGGAAGGGAGCTCCTATAATTCACCCCTCCACTTT
>TRBV7-8|TRBJ2-7|TRBD1|-
CASSPLTGTGSYEQYF
TGTGCCAGCAGCCCCCTCACCGGGACAGGGTCCTACGAGCAGTACTTC